These 17 T cell receptor beta chains share one sample of origin, sequenced in a study of blood T cell repertoires in COVID-19. Assay used: immunoSEQ multiplex PCR; TCRdb lists only in-frame clones, some missing. This repertoire shows about 100,000 clones, approximately 90% found once; its top ten account for around 7%. The sample comprised peripheral blood. The receptors were sampled from a man aged 50-59 years with active or convalescent COVID-19.

This clone is deemed medium-sized. The CDR3 loop reads CASSEEAGGYTEAFF. For the CDR3, the DNA is TGTGCCAGCAGTGAAGAGGCAGGGGGCTACACTGAAGCTTTCTTT. V and J are TRBV6-1 and TRBJ1-1, with 8 bases lining up with TRBD1. Germline V gene sequence: CDR1 MNHNS, CDR2 SASEGT. This CDR3 has 15 amino acids. J was trimmed by 3 bases and V by 1 base; bases with no gene match: 4.

The genes are TRBV2 and TRBJ2-7; D is possibly TRBD1 (5 bases). The length of the CDR3 is 14 residues. Looked up from germline, CDR1 is SNHLY and CDR2 is FYNNEI. The germline V and J ends were trimmed by 3 bases and 3 bases, with 12 bases remaining between them. CDR3 bases: TGTGCCAGCAGTGAGCAGGGATTGTTCTACGAGCAGTACTTC. As protein: CASSEQGLFYEQYF.

The CDR3 coding sequence is TGTGCCAGCAGTGGGGGACAGGGGGCCGTTGGAATTGGGGAGCTGTTTTTT. Protein sequence: CASSGGQGAVGIGELFF. The rearrangement links TRBV6-1 to TRBJ2-2; 12 bases align to TRBD1. The CDR3 runs to 17 residues. V shed 4 bases, J shed 8 bases, and the junction held 11 bases outside the gene matches. The germline CDR1 and CDR2 sequences are MNHNS and SASEGT.

This clone was recorded a few times. The CDR3 DNA is TGTGCCAGCAGTGAAAGGACAGGGGAGCAGCCCCAGCATTTT. It is translated as CASSERTGEQPQHF. V is TRBV6-1 and J is TRBJ1-5; 9 bases map to TRBD1. Per the germline V gene, CDR1 is MNHNS and CDR2 is SASEGT. The CDR3 has 14 residues. With V trimmed by 2 bases and J by 7 bases, 3 bases remained unmatched.

The chain recombines TRBV5-6 with TRBJ2-7; 14 bases map to TRBD2. The J segment lost 3 bases and the V segment lost 5 bases, leaving 4 bases of the junction unmatched. CDR1 and CDR2 from the germline V gene are SGHDT and YYEEEE. The CDR3 extends over 15 amino acids. CDR3 loop: CASRGLAGALYEQYF. As DNA, the CDR3 is TGTGCCAGCAGGGGACTAGCGGGAGCTCTCTACGAGCAGTACTTC.

The V call is TRBV19, the J call TRBJ1-5; 7 positions match TRBD1. Germline CDR1 LNHDA, CDR2 SQIVND (reference sequence). V was clipped by 9 bases and J by 7 bases; unmatched bases: 6. The CDR3 totals 12 residues. DNA of the CDR3: TGTGCCAGCCGCTCAGGGGGACAGCCCCAGCATTTT. Protein: CASRSGGQPQHF. Drawing the rest from reference TRBV19 and TRBJ1-5, the complete variable domain is DGGITQSPKYLFRKEGQNVTLSCEQNLNHDAMYWYRQDPGQGLRLIYYSQIVNDFQKGDIAEGYSVSREKKESFPLTVTSAQKNPTAFYLCASRSGGQPQHFGDGTRLSIL.

The table lists this clone with a few counts. V and J are TRBV19 and TRBJ1-2, with TRBD1 matching 7 bases. Per the germline V gene, CDR1 is LNHDA and CDR2 is SQIVND (reference sequence). Trimming took 8 bases from V and 8 from J; bases not matched to a gene: 20. CDR3 length: 16 amino acids. The CDR3 sequence is CASSDRESAPWGGYTF. CDR3 sequence (DNA): TGTGCCAGTTCTGACAGGGAATCCGCCCCTTGGGGGGGCTACACCTTC.

This clone was picked up one time. At one boundary the junction diverges from the germline segment, which might be a read error. The chain couples TRBV7-7 to TRBJ2-7; D is unresolved. The germline V gene has CDR1 SSHAT and CDR2 FNYEAQ (reference sequence). The CDR3 is made up of 16 amino acids. Here the CDR3 DNA reads TGTGCTAGCAGGCCCCTGGATAGCCTGAGCTCCTACGAGCAGTACTTC. It encodes CASRPLDSLSSYEQYF.

This chain uses TRBV7-2 with TRBJ1-6, with 10 bases aligning to TRBD1. J gave up 10 bases and V 1 base, and 10 bases lay outside the gene matches. The CDR3 consists of 17 residues. CDR1 SGHTA and CDR2 FQGNSA come from the germline V gene. The CDR3 sequence: CASSLGRGTGVGSPLHF. In DNA, the CDR3 is TGTGCCAGCAGCTTAGGCCGCGGGACAGGGGTTGGATCACCCCTCCACTTT.

This chain connects TRBV28 to TRBJ2-2; 7 bases line up with TRBD2. J lost 4 bases, V lost 4 bases, and 12 bases had no gene match. CDR1 is MDHEN, CDR2 SYDVKM, per germline. The CDR3 is made up of 17 amino acids. Written as DNA, the CDR3 is TGTGCCAGCAGTTCCCCCCTGATTACGGGAGGCACCGGGGAGCTGTTTTTT. It encodes CASSSPLITGGTGELFF.

A remark on this clone: In the same sample, other DNA sequences code for this CDR3. V and J are TRBV7-8 and TRBJ2-2; TRBD2 matches 8 bases. The CDR3 length is 17 residues. V was clipped by 3 bases and J by 7 bases; unmatched bases: 13. Per the germline V gene, CDR1 is SGHVS and CDR2 is FQNEAQ. CDR3 in amino acids: CASSFYPAAGEIGELFF. The CDR3, as DNA: TGTGCCAGCAGCTTTTACCCTGCAGCGGGAGAGATCGGGGAGCTGTTTTTT.

This clone showed up just once. The chain has TRBV11-2 and TRBJ2-1; maybe TRBD2 (6 bases). Trimming stripped 5 bases from V and 12 bases from J, with 26 bases between. The CDR3 sequence is 16 residues long. The germline V gene encodes CDR1 SGHAT and CDR2 FQNNGV. The CDR3, as DNA: TGTGCCAGCAGCCCCTCAGGGCATAGCGCTCCGGGGGTGCAGTTCTTC. It codes for CASSPSGHSAPGVQFF.

This chain uses TRBV30 with TRBJ2-5; weak D call: TRBD2 (6 bases). The length of the CDR3 is 15 residues. The V and J ends lost 3 bases and 0 bases respectively, with 14 bases between them. Germline V gene lookup returns CDR1 GTSNPN and CDR2 SVGIG (reference sequence). The CDR3 reads CAWSRDSLYQETQYF. The CDR3 bases are TGTGCCTGGAGCCGGGACTCCCTATACCAAGAGACCCAGTACTTC.

This clone was seen a handful of times. The chain is built from TRBV7-9 and TRBJ2-7, with D perhaps matching TRBD1 or TRBD2 (5 bases each). V dropped 8 bases and J dropped 6 bases, with 17 bases sitting between them. Germline CDR1 is SEHNR and CDR2 is FQNEAQ (reference sequence). The CDR3 covers 13 residues. CDR3 region: CASRLGAAGEQYF. The CDR3, as DNA: TGTGCCAGCCGCCTAGGGGCGGCGGGCGAGCAGTACTTC.

V gene TRBV28 combines with J gene TRBJ2-1, with D possibly matching TRBD1 (6 bases). CDR3 length: 16 amino acids. Germline V gives CDR1 MDHEN, CDR2 SYDVKM. With 8 bases removed from V and 4 bases from J, the gap between germline ends came to 21 bases. The CDR3 sequence is CASPPSGDISYNEQFF. CDR3 sequence (DNA): TGTGCCAGCCCTCCCTCCGGGGACATATCATACAATGAGCAGTTCTTC.

V is TRBV5-6 and J is TRBJ2-3; 9 bases are shared with TRBD1. The CDR3 is 15 residues long. V trimming: 3 bases; J trimming: 5 bases; junction bases outside the gene matches: 7. In germline, CDR1 is SGHDT, CDR2 YYEEEE. This chain's CDR3 is CASSYRGQGRDTQYF. The CDR3 bases are TGTGCCAGCAGCTACCGTGGACAGGGGAGAGATACGCAGTATTTT.

This chain connects TRBV19 to TRBJ2-5, with 8 bases identical to TRBD2. CDR1 is LNHDA, CDR2 SQIVND, per germline (reference sequence). J lost 5 bases, V lost 3 bases, and 8 bases had no gene match. This CDR3 spans 15 amino acids. CDR3 bases: TGTGCCAGTAGTATCTCGGGACTAGTCGGCGAGACCCAGTACTTC. Translated: CASSISGLVGETQYF.